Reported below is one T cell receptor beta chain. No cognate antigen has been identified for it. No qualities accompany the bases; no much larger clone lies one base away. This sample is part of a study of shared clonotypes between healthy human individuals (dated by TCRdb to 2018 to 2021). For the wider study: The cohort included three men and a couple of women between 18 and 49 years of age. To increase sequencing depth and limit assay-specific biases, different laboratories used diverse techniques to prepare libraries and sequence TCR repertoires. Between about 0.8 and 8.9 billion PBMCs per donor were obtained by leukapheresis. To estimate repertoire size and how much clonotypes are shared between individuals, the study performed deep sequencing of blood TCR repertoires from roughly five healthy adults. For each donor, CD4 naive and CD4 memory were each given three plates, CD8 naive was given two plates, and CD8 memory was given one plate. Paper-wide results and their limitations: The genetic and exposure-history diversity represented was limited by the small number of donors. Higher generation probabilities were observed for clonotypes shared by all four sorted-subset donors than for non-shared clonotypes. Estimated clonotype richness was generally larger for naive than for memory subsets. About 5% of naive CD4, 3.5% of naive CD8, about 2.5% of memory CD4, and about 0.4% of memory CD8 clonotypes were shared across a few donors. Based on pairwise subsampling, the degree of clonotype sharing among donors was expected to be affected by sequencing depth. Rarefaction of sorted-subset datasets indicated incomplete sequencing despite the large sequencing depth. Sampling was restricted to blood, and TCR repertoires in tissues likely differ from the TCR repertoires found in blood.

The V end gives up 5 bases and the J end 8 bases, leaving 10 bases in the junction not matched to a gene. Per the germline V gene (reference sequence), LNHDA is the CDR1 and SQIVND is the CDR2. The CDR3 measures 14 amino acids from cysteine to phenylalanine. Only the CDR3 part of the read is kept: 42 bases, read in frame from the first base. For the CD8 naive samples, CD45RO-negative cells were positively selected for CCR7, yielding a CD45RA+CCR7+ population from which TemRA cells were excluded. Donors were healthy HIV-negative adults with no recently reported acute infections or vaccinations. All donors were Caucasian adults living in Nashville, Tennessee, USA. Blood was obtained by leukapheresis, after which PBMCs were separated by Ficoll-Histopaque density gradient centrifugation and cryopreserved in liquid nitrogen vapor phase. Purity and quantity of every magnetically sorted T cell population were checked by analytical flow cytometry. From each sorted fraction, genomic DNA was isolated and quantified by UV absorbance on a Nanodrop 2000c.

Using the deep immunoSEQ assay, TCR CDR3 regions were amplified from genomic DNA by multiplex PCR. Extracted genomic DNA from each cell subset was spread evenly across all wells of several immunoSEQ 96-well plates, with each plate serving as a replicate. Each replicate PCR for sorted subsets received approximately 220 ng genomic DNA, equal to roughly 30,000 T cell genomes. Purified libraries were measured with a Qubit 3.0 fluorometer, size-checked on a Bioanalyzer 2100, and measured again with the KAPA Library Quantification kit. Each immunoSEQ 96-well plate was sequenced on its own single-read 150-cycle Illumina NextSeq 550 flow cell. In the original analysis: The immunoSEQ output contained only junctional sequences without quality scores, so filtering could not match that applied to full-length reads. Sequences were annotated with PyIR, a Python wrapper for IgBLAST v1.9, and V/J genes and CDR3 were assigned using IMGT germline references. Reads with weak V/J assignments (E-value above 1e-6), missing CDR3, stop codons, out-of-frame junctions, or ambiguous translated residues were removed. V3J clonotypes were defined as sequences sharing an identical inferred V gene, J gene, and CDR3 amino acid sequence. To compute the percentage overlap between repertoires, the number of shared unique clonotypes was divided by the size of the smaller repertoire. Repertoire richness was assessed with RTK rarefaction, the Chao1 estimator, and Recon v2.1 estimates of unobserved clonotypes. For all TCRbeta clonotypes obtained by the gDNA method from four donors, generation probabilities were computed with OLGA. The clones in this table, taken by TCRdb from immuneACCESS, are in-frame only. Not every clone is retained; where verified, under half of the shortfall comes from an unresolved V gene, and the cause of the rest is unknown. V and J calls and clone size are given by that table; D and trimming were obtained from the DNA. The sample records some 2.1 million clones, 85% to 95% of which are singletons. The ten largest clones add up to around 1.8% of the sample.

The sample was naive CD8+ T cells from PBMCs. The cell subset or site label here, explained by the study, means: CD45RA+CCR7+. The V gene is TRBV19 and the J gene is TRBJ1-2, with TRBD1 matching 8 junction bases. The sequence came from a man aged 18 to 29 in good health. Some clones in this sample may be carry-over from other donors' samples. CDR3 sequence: CASSSNRGINGYTF. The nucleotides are TGTGCCAGTAGTTCCAACAGGGGGATTAACGGCTACACCTTC.